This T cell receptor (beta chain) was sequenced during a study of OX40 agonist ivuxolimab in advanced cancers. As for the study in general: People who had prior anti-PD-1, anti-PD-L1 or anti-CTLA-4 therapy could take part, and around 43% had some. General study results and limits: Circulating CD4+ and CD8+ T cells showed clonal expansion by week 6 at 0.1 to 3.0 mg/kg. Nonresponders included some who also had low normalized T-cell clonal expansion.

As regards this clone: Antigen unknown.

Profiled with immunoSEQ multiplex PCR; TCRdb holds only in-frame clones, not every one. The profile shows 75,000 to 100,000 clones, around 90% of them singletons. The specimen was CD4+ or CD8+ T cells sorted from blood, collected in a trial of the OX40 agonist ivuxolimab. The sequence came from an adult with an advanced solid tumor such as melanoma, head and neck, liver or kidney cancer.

CDR3 sequence (DNA): TGTGCCAGCAGCTACTTCTACGAGCAGTACTTC. This gives the protein CASSYFYEQYF. V gene TRBV7-9 combines with J gene TRBJ2-7; no clear D gene. The CDR3 totals 11 residues. Between the trimmed V and J ends, which lost 4 bases and 3 bases, there was a span of 4 bases. Germline lookup yields CDR1 SEHNR and CDR2 FQNEAQ (reference sequence).